The clone carrying this T cell receptor beta chain was seen once. This sample is drawn from a study of blood T cell repertoires in COVID-19. For the study at large: Researchers got acute and convalescent COVID-19 samples from the United States, Italy and Spain. Sample material is recorded as cDNA or gDNA derived from T cells, B-cell-depleted T cells, or PBMCs.

Original methodology: Estimation of nucleated cell counts was performed using reference gene primer amplification. Only in-frame clones appear in the TCRdb table, and some are missing; sequencing was by immunoSEQ multiplex PCR. V, J and clone size derive from that table, while D and trimming were established from the DNA sequence. Here the sample spans more than 200,000 clones, around 84% being singletons. Per germline, CDR1 LGHDT and CDR2 YNNKEL (reference sequence). V trimming: 2 bases; J trimming: 7 bases; junction bases outside the gene matches: 7. The CDR3 spans 15 residues. The V and J genes are TRBV3-1 (or the pseudogene TRBV3-2) and TRBJ2-1; 8 nucleotides align to TRBD2. Sequenced input: peripheral blood. This clonotype was obtained from a man aged 55 to 70 with acute or convalescent COVID-19. CDR3 loop: CASSQSGTRGNEQFF. The DNA of the CDR3 is TGTGCCAGCAGCCAAAGCGGGACTAGGGGAAATGAGCAGTTCTTC.